Below are 23 T cell receptor beta chains sequenced from a single sample in a study of blood T cell repertoires in COVID-19. Using immunoSEQ multiplex PCR, the repertoire was profiled, and TCRdb retains in-frame clones only, with some absent. The sample has 95,000 to 120,000 clones, more than 80% seen once. Sequences were obtained from peripheral blood. The receptors derive from a woman aged 45 to 65 with acute or convalescent COVID-19.

The chain uses TRBV5-4 and TRBJ2-7; the D gene is possibly TRBD2 (7 bases). V was clipped by 2 bases and J by 5 bases, with 14 bases between them. Germline assignment: CDR1 SGHNT and CDR2 YYREEE (reference sequence). CDR3 length: 14 amino acids. The CDR3 bases are TGTGCCAGCAGCTTCAAGGGGGGGCACCACGAGCAGTACTTC. Its translation: CASSFKGGHHEQYF.

CDR3 nucleotide sequence: TGTGCCAGCGAGGGACTAGGAAGTGAGCAGTTCTTC. Translation gives CASEGLGSEQFF. The rearrangement links TRBV6-6 to TRBJ2-1; 8 nucleotides align to TRBD2. Germline V gene sequence: CDR1 MNHNY, CDR2 SVGAGI (reference sequence). J lost 9 bases, V lost 8 bases, and 6 bases had no gene match. There are 12 residues in the CDR3.

The rearrangement links TRBV5-6 to TRBJ2-7; the D is unclear. The germline V gene encodes CDR1 SGHDT and CDR2 YYEEEE. The CDR3 sequence is 13 residues long. V lost 3 bases, J lost 2 bases, and 9 bases lay in between. CDR3 nucleotide sequence: TGTGCCAGCAGCTCCGTACGGGCCTACGAGCAGTACTTC. Residues: CASSSVRAYEQYF. The full variable domain, with the rest looked up from reference TRBV5-6 and TRBJ2-7, is DAGVTQSPTHLIKTRGQQVTLRCSPKSGHDTVSWYQQALGQGPQFIFQYYEEEERQRGNFPDRFSGHQFPNYSSELNVNALLLGDSALYLCASSSVRAYEQYFGPGTRLTVT.

This sequence joins TRBV2 and TRBJ1-4; TRBD1 might be the D (6 bases). Trimming shortened V by 9 bases and J by 6 bases, and 14 bases separated the two germline ends. CDR1 and CDR2 from the germline V gene are SNHLY and FYNNEI. The CDR3 contains 13 residues. The CDR3 reads CASQGNGDEKLFF. DNA for the CDR3: TGTGCCAGTCAGGGGAACGGTGATGAAAAACTGTTTTTT.

The rearrangement links TRBV5-1 to TRBJ2-3; D call uncertain. The V end was cut by 5 bases, the J end by 4 bases, with 8 bases between. The CDR3 has 12 amino acids. CDR1 SGHRS and CDR2 YFSETQ come from the germline V gene. CDR3 in amino acids: CASRTESDTQYF. In DNA form, the CDR3 reads TGCGCCAGCAGGACGGAGTCAGATACGCAGTATTTT.

This chain connects TRBV7-6 to TRBJ1-6; D ambiguous. Germline CDR1 and CDR2: SGHVS and FNYEAQ. V was pared by 5 bases and J by 5 bases, with 10 bases between. CDR3 length: 14 residues. The CDR3 is CASSRRGDNSPLHF. In DNA, the CDR3 is TGTGCCAGCAGCCGCAGAGGAGATAATTCACCCCTCCACTTT.

The chain recombines TRBV27 with TRBJ1-6; possible D gene TRBD1, 6 bases. The germline V gene encodes CDR1 MNHEY and CDR2 SMNVEV (reference sequence). The CDR3 covers 16 residues. V shed 6 bases and J shed 5 bases, with 17 bases lying between them. The CDR3 nucleotides are TGTGCCAGCAGAGCTATCCAGGGGAATCATAATTCACCCCTCCACTTT. Translated: CASRAIQGNHNSPLHF.

This clone appeared once. This chain links TRBV28 with TRBJ2-7; possibly TRBD2 for D (5 bases). Germline CDR1 MDHEN, CDR2 SYDVKM. Trimming removed 3 bases from V and 2 bases from J, with 17 bases in between. The CDR3 consists of 16 residues. For the CDR3, the DNA is TGTGCCAGCAGTTTGGTCCGGGGTAAGCCTACCTACGAGCAGTACTTC. It yields the protein CASSLVRGKPTYEQYF.

The chain employs TRBV24-1 and TRBJ2-1; 11 bases line up with TRBD2. The CDR3 is 15 residues long. Germline loops: CDR1 KGHDR, CDR2 SFDVKD. V trimming: 6 bases; J trimming: 8 bases; junction bases outside the gene matches: 8. The CDR3, as DNA: TGTGCCACCAGTCAACTAGCGGGGGCCTCCGATGAGCAGTTCTTC. Translated, it gives CATSQLAGASDEQFF.

The CDR3 loop is CASSSQGLTETQYF. CDR3 DNA: TGTGCCAGCAGTTCCCAGGGATTAACGGAGACCCAGTACTTC. This chain links TRBV27 with TRBJ2-5; tentative D call: TRBD1 (5 bases). In germline, CDR1 is MNHEY, CDR2 SMNVEV (reference sequence). V was pared by 4 bases and J by 5 bases, with 14 bases between. The CDR3 runs 14 residues.

The chain employs TRBV14 and TRBJ2-1, with 8 bases lining up with TRBD2. The germline gives CDR1 SGHDN, CDR2 FVKESK. The CDR3 is 18 amino acids. Losses at the gene ends were 2 bases for V and 0 bases for J; bases not matched to a gene: 9. The CDR3 here is CASSQRSSGRSSYNEQFF. CDR3 in DNA: TGTGCCAGCAGCCAAAGATCTAGCGGGCGAAGCTCCTACAATGAGCAGTTCTTC.

V is TRBV7-8 and J is TRBJ1-1; 9 bases map to TRBD1. Germline assignment: CDR1 SGHVS and CDR2 FQNEAQ. This CDR3 contains 13 residues. J gave up 10 bases and V 5 bases, and 8 bases lay outside the gene matches. In DNA form, the CDR3 reads TGTGCCAGCAGCACAGAACAGGGGGCGGCAGCTTTCTTT. Translating gives CASSTEQGAAAFF.

The chain is built from TRBV5-1 and TRBJ1-4, with D unresolved. Germline values: CDR1 SGHRS, CDR2 YFSETQ. The CDR3 contains 15 residues. Trimming took off 0 bases at V and 0 bases at J, with 6 bases between the two ends. The CDR3 here is CASSLGTATNEKLFF. DNA for the CDR3: TGCGCCAGCAGCTTGGGAACAGCAACTAATGAAAAACTGTTTTTT.

This clone was counted between two and nine times. This chain connects TRBV7-9 to TRBJ1-1; 10 bases are shared with TRBD1. This CDR3 region has 13 residues. Trimming at V came to 1 base and at J to 8 bases, leaving 1 base not matched to a gene. The germline CDR1 and CDR2 sequences are SEHNR and FQNEAQ (reference sequence). CDR3 protein: CASSLETGGEAFF. Written as DNA, the CDR3 is TGTGCCAGCAGCTTAGAGACAGGGGGCGAAGCTTTCTTT.

The chain employs TRBV6-2 or TRBV6-3 and TRBJ1-2, with D unresolved. CDR1 is MNHEY and CDR2 is SVGEGT in the germline V gene. With 2 bases removed from V and 2 bases from J, the gap between germline ends came to 6 bases. The CDR3 has 13 residues. The CDR3 spells CASSYARNYGYTF. The CDR3 bases are TGTGCCAGCAGTTACGCACGGAACTATGGCTACACCTTC.

The J gene is TRBJ1-1, the V gene TRBV24-1; maybe TRBD1 (6 bases). The CDR3 is 14 amino acids. Germline V gene lookup returns CDR1 KGHDR and CDR2 SFDVKD. V lost 5 bases, J lost 1 base, and 10 bases lay in between. The CDR3 nucleotides read TGTGCCACCAGTGGCGGGGGCGAGAACACTGAAGCTTTCTTT. Its translation: CATSGGGENTEAFF.

The chain is built from TRBV25-1 and TRBJ1-3; D may be TRBD1 (5 bases). V was pared by 3 bases and J by 0 bases, with 9 bases between. CDR1 and CDR2 from the germline V gene are MGHDK and SYGVNS. This CDR3 has 15 residues. CDR3 residues: CASSDGGRSGNTIYF. The CDR3 DNA reads as TGTGCCAGCAGTGACGGGGGTCGCTCTGGAAACACCATATATTTT.

This chain connects TRBV4-1 to TRBJ2-7; D might be TRBD2 (7 bases). This CDR3 has 14 residues. The germline V and J ends were trimmed by 4 bases and 4 bases, with 14 bases remaining between them. Germline V gene sequence: CDR1 MGHRA, CDR2 YSYEKL. Written as DNA, the CDR3 is TGCGCCAGCAGCCCACCTGGGGGGGCTTACGAGCAGTACTTC. Its protein is CASSPPGGAYEQYF.

The rearrangement links TRBV5-5 to TRBJ1-1; D call uncertain. The CDR3 spans 14 residues. V lost 2 bases and J lost 0, with 8 bases in between. The germline gives CDR1 SGHKS, CDR2 YYEKEE (reference sequence). This CDR3 reads CASSFRYMNTEAFF. The CDR3 nucleotides read TGTGCCAGCAGCTTTCGGTATATGAACACTGAAGCTTTCTTT.

This chain joins TRBV21-1 and TRBJ1-5; the table calls TRBD1, which could not be checked here. TRBV21-1 is a documented pseudogene. This CDR3 region has 17 residues. The CDR3 is CASSLTRQRYSNQPQHF. In DNA form, the CDR3 reads TGTGCCAGCAGCCTTACCAGACAGAGATATAGCAATCAGCCCCAGCATTTT.

The chain joins TRBV3-1 (or the pseudogene TRBV3-2) to TRBJ1-1; unclear D gene. Germline V gene lookup returns CDR1 LGHDT and CDR2 YNNKEL (reference sequence). The CDR3 covers 13 residues. Trimming stripped 5 bases from V and 0 bases from J, with 7 bases between. CDR3: CASSSPLNTEAFF. The CDR3 coding sequence is TGTGCCAGCAGCTCCCCATTGAACACTGAAGCTTTCTTT.

Here the CDR3 reads CATSSFGTDEQYF. Written as DNA, the CDR3 is TGTGCCACCAGCAGTTTTGGGACAGACGAGCAGTACTTC. The J gene is TRBJ2-7, the V gene TRBV15; 7 nucleotides line up with TRBD1. CDR3 length: 13 residues. Germline CDR1 reads LNHNV; CDR2 reads YYDKDF (reference sequence). Trimming cost V 3 bases and J 5 bases; bases outside gene matches: 4. The variable domain in full, completed from reference TRBV15 and TRBJ2-7, reads DAMVIQNPRYQVTQFGKPVTLSCSQTLNHNVMYWYQQKSSQAPKLLFHYYDKDFNNEADTPDNFQSRRPNTSFCFLDIRSPGLGDTAMYLCATSSFGTDEQYFGPGTRLTVT.

The chain is built from TRBV6-5 and TRBJ1-2, with a possible D match to TRBD1 (5 bases). Germline CDR1 MNHEY, CDR2 SVGAGI. Trimming left V 4 bases short and J 6 bases short, with 21 bases between. The CDR3 has 16 residues. CDR3 region: CASSLSPGITNDGYTF. CDR3 bases: TGTGCCAGCAGTTTGTCACCAGGGATTACCAACGATGGCTACACCTTC.